This T cell receptor (beta chain) was obtained from a study of blood T cell repertoires in COVID-19. Participants were placed into cohorts based on the clinical history they reported. CDR1 and CDR2 from the germline V gene are LGHDT and YNNKEL (reference sequence). The CDR3 comprises 12 residues, both ends counted. TCRdb's table, derived via immunoSEQ multiplex PCR, lists solely in-frame clones and lacks some. The table has fewer than 600,000 clones, roughly 90% seen once; the top ten hold 1.5% to 2%. As for this clone: It is unclear where the CDR3 begins or ends on the DNA, so no DNA is shown, and the CDR3 is as TCRdb lists it.

The V call is TRBV3-1 (or the pseudogene TRBV3-2), the J call TRBJ2-2; TRBD2 is taken as the D call from the table, unchecked against the DNA. This receptor was identified in a woman in her thirties or forties who had recovered from COVID-19. The specimen sequenced was PBMCs or T cells enriched from blood (not recorded which). This chain's CDR3 is CASRFGAGELFF.